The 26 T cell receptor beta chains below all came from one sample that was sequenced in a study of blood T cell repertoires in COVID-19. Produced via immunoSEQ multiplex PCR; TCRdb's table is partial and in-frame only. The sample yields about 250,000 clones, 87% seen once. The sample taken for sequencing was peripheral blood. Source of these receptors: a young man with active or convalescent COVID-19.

The CDR3 here is CAWSPHAGTEGYTF. CDR3 nucleotide sequence: TGTGCCTGGAGTCCCCACGCCGGGACAGAAGGCTACACCTTC. The rearrangement joins TRBV30 to TRBJ1-2, with 7 bases matching TRBD1. CDR3 length: 14 amino acids. With V trimmed by 2 bases and J by 8 bases, 11 bases remained unmatched. Per germline, CDR1 GTSNPN and CDR2 SVGIG (reference sequence).

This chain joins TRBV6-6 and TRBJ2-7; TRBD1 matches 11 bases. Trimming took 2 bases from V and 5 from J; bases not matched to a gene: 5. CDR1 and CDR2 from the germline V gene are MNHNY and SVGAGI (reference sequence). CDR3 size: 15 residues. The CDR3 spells CASSYGRTGGDEQYF. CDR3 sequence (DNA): TGTGCCAGCAGTTACGGTCGGACAGGGGGCGACGAGCAGTACTTC.

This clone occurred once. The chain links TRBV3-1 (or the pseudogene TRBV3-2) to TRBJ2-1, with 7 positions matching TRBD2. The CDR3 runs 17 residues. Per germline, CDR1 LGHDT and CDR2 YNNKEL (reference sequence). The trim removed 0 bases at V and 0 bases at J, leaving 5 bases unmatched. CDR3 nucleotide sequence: TGTGCCAGCAGCCAAGATCCGGCTAGCGGCTCCTACAATGAGCAGTTCTTC. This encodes CASSQDPASGSYNEQFF.

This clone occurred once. Here the CDR3 reads CASSLGSGTGTHYTEAFF. The CDR3 DNA sequence: TGTGCCAGCAGCTTAGGGAGCGGGACAGGCACCCATTACACTGAAGCTTTCTTT. The chain uses TRBV7-2 and TRBJ1-1; TRBD1 aligns across 8 bases. CDR1 and CDR2 from the germline V gene are SGHTA and FQGNSA. Unmatched junction bases numbered 13, after V lost 1 base and J lost 3 bases. This CDR3 is built from 18 residues.

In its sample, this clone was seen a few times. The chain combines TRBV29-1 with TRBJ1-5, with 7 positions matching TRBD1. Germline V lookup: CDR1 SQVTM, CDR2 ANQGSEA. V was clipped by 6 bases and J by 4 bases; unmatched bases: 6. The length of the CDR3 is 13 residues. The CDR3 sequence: CSVLDRTNQPQHF. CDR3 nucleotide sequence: TGCAGCGTCCTGGACAGGACTAATCAGCCCCAGCATTTT. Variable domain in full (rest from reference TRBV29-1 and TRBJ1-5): SAVISQKPSRDICQRGTSLTIQCQVDSQVTMMFWYRQQPGQSLTLIATANQGSEATYESGFVIDKFPISRPNLTFSTLTVSNMSPEDSSIYLCSVLDRTNQPQHFGDGTRLSIL.

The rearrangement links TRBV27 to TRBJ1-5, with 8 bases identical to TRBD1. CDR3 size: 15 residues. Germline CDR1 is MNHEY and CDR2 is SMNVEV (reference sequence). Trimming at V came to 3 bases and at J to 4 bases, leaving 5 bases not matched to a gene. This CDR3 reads CASSLYRGANQPQHF. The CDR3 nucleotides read TGTGCCAGCAGTTTGTACAGGGGGGCGAATCAGCCCCAGCATTTT.

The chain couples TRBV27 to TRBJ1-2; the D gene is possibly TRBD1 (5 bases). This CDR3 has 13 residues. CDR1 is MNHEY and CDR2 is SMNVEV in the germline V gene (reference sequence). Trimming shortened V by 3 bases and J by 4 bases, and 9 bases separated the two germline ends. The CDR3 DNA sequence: TGTGCCAGCAGTTTGGGTCAGGGCTATGGCTACACCTTC. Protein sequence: CASSLGQGYGYTF.

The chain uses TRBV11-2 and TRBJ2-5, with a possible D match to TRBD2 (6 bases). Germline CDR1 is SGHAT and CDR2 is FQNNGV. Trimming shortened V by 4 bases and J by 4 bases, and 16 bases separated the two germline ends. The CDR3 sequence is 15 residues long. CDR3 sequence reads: CASSSTRLGRETQYF. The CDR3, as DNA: TGTGCCAGCAGCTCGACCCGACTAGGAAGAGAGACCCAGTACTTC.

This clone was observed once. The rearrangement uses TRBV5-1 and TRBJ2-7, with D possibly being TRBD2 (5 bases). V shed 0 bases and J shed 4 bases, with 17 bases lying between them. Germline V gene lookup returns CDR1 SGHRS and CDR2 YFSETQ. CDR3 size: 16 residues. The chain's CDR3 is CASSLGGLGSGYEQYF. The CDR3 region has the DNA TGCGCCAGCAGCTTGGGAGGCCTAGGGAGCGGTTACGAGCAGTACTTC.

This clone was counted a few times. The CDR3 spells CASSQGGQIGKNQPQHF. The CDR3, as DNA: TGCGCCAGCAGCCAGGGGGGACAGATTGGAAAGAATCAGCCCCAGCATTTT. The chain has TRBV4-1 and TRBJ1-5, with 7 bases that match TRBD1. The CDR3 is made up of 17 amino acids. CDR1 is MGHRA, CDR2 YSYEKL, per germline. V shed 3 bases and J 4 bases; nucleotides not matched to a gene: 12.

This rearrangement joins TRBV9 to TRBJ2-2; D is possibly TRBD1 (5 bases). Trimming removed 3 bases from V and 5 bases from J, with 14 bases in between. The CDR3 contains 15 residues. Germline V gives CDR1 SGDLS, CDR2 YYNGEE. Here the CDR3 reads CASSGTDTPTGELFF. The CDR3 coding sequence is TGTGCCAGCAGCGGAACGGACACTCCGACCGGGGAGCTGTTTTTT.

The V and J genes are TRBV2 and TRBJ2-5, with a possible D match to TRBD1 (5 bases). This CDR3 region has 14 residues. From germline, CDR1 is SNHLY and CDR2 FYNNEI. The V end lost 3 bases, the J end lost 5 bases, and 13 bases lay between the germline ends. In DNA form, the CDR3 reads TGTGCCAGCAGTGAGGCAGGGATGGAGGAGACCCAGTACTTC. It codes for CASSEAGMEETQYF.

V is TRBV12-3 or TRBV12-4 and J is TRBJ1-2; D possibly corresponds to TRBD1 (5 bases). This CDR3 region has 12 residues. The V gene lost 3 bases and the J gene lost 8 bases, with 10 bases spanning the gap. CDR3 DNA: TGTGCCAGCAGTTTTCAGGGTTACGGCTACACCTTC. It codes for CASSFQGYGYTF.

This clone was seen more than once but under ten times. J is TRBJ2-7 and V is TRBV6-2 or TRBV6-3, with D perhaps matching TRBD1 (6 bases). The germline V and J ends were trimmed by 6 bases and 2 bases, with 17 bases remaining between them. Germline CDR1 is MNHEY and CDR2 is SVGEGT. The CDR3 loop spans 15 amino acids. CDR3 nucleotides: TGTGCCAGCAGCGAAACAGGGACGGGAACCTACGAGCAGTACTTC. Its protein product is CASSETGTGTYEQYF.

DNA of the CDR3: TGTGCCAGCAGCAAAAGACCCAACGGGGGCACTGAAGCTTTCTTT. Amino acids: CASSKRPNGGTEAFF. This chain connects TRBV21-1 to TRBJ1-1. TRBV21-1 is a pseudogene. The CDR3 loop spans 15 amino acids.

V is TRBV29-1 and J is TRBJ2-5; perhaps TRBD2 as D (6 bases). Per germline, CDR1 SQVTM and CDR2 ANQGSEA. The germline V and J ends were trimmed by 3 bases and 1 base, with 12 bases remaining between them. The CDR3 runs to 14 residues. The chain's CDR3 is CSVEIGTLQETQYF. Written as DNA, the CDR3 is TGCAGCGTTGAGATCGGGACTCTCCAAGAGACCCAGTACTTC.

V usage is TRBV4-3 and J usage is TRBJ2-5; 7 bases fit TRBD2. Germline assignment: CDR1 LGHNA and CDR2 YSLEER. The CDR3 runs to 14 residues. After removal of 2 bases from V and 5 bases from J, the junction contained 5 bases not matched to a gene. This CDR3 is CASSQRGSIETQYF. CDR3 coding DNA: TGCGCCAGCAGCCAACGCGGGAGTATCGAGACCCAGTACTTC.

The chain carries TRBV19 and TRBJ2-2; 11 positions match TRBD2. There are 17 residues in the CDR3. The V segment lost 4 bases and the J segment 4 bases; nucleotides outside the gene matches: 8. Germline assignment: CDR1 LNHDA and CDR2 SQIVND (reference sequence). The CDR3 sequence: CASSNRVAGGPTGELFF. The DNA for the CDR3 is TGTGCCAGTAGTAATCGAGTAGCGGGGGGGCCCACCGGGGAGCTGTTTTTT.

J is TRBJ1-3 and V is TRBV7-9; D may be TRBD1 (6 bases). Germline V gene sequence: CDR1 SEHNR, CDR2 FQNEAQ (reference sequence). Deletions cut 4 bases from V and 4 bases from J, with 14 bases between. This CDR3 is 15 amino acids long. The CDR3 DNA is TGTGCCAGCAGCTCACCTAAACAGGGAGGAAACACCATATATTTT. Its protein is CASSSPKQGGNTIYF. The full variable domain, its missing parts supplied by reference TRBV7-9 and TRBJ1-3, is DTGVSQNPRHKITKRGQNVTFRCDPISEHNRLYWYRQTLGQGPEFLTYFQNEAQLEKSRLLSDRFSAERPKGSFSTLEIQRTEQGDSAMYLCASSSPKQGGNTIYFGEGSWLTVV.

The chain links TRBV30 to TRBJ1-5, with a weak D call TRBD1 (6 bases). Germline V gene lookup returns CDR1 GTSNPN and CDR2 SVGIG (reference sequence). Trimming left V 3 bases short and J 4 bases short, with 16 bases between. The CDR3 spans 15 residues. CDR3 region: CAWSPRTAPNQPQHF. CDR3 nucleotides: TGTGCCTGGAGCCCGAGGACAGCCCCTAATCAGCCCCAGCATTTT.

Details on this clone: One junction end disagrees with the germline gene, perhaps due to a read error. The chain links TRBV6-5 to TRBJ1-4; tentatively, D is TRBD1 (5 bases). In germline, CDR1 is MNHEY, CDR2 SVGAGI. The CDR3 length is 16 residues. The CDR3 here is CASSSPGGGAKEKLFF. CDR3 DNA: TGTGCCAGCAGTTCCCCGGGGGGGGGTGCTAAGGAAAAACTGTTTTTT.

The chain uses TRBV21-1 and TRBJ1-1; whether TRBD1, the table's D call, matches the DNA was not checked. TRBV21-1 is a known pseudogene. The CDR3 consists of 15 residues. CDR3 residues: CASSKEPWTESEAFF. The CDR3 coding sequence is TGTGCCAGCAGCAAAGAACCGTGGACAGAGAGTGAAGCTTTCTTT.

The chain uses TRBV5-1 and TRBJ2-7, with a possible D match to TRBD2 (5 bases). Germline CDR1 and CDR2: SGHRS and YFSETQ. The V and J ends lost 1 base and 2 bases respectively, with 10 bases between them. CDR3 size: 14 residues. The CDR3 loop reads CASSLSEGPYEQYF. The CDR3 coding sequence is TGCGCCAGCAGCTTGAGCGAGGGCCCCTACGAGCAGTACTTC.

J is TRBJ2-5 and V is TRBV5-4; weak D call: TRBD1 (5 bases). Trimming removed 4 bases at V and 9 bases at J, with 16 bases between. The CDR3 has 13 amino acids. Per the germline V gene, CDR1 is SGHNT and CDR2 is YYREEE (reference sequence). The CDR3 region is CASSMDGPRAQYF. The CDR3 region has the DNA TGTGCCAGCAGCATGGACGGGCCCAGGGCCCAGTACTTC.

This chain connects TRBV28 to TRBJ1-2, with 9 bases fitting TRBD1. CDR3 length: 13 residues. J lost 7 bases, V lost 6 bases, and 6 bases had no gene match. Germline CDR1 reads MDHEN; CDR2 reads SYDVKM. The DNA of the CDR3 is TGTGCCAGCAGCCTGACAGGGGGTGGTGGCTACACCTTC. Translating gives CASSLTGGGGYTF.

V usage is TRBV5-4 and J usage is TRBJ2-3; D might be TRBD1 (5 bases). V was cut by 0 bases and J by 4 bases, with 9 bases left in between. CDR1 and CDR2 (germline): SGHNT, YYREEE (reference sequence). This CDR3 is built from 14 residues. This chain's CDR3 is CASSLERGADTQYF. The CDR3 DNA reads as TGTGCCAGCAGCTTGGAAAGGGGCGCAGATACGCAGTATTTT.